Presented here are 5 T cell receptor beta chains from one specimen sequenced in a study of a mutant IDH1 vaccine in newly diagnosed glioma. These TCRs' antigens remain unknown. The method was immunoSEQ multiplex PCR; TCRdb's version includes in-frame clones alone and lacks a portion of them. The sample lists roughly 60,000 clones; approximately 80% were seen once. Time point of the sample: week 11, during vaccination. The investigators gave 300 ug of mutant IDH1 20-mer peptide in each vaccine dose, together with topical imiquimod. The sequencing here drew on PBMCs, taken from a glioma patient whose treatment included an IDH1 peptide vaccine. These receptors came from a man younger than 40 with glioma.

The chain is built from TRBV19 and TRBJ1-4; weak D call: TRBD1 (6 bases). Trimming took off 5 bases at V and 8 bases at J, with 18 bases between the two ends. The germline gives CDR1 LNHDA, CDR2 SQIVND (reference sequence). This CDR3 has 15 residues. DNA for the CDR3: TGTGCCAGTAGTCCTAAGAGGGGGATTGGGGAAAAACTGTTTTTT. The encoded protein is CASSPKRGIGEKLFF. Drawing the rest from reference TRBV19 and TRBJ1-4, the complete variable domain is DGGITQSPKYLFRKEGQNVTLSCEQNLNHDAMYWYRQDPGQGLRLIYYSQIVNDFQKGDIAEGYSVSREKKESFPLTVTSAQKNPTAFYLCASSPKRGIGEKLFFGSGTQLSVL.

The chain joins TRBV6-1 to TRBJ2-5; the D gene is possibly TRBD2 (5 bases). The DNA matches TRBJ2-7 better at its end, which makes the J call doubtful. The CDR3 has 13 amino acids. Germline lookup yields CDR1 MNHNS and CDR2 SASEGT. CDR3 residues: CASSDGISYEQYF. The CDR3 nucleotides are TGTGCCAGTTCGGACGGGATCTCCTACGAGCAGTACTTC.

The rearrangement links TRBV29-1 to TRBJ2-1; TRBD2 matches at 10 bases. The germline gives CDR1 SQVTM, CDR2 ANQGSEA. Germline trimming cut 7 bases from V and 0 bases from J; bases unmatched to any gene: 9. This CDR3 comprises 16 residues. This CDR3 reads CSGGASSGSSYNEQFF. The CDR3 nucleotides are TGCAGCGGTGGGGCCTCTAGCGGGAGCTCCTACAATGAGCAGTTCTTC.

The chain links TRBV6-1 to TRBJ1-2; 7 positions match TRBD1. Germline trimming cut 7 bases from V and 8 bases from J; bases unmatched to any gene: 10. The CDR3 spans 13 residues. Germline lookup yields CDR1 MNHNS and CDR2 SASEGT. CDR3 nucleotide sequence: TGTGCCAGCAAAAAGGGGGCCCCCGGGGGCTACACCTTC. Its translation: CASKKGAPGGYTF.

J is TRBJ2-3 and V is TRBV7-2; D is ambiguous. The CDR3 is made up of 14 amino acids. V lost 3 bases, J lost 0 bases, and 7 bases lay in between. Germline values: CDR1 SGHTA, CDR2 FQGNSA. The DNA for the CDR3 is TGTGCCAGCAGCTTCGGTTGGAGCACAGATACGCAGTATTTT. It encodes CASSFGWSTDTQYF.